This TCR beta chain is drawn from a study of vaccination effects on CD4 cells after COVID-19. Whole-study findings and limits: The study dataset contains few convalescent patients and includes no early post-infection timepoints.

ViraFEST used viral peptide pools to expand antigen-specific CD4+ T cells before sequencing. Having been cultured for around nine days, the cells underwent CD4+ T cell isolation. All study participants received two doses of BNT162b2 or mRNA-1273 vaccine. In the vaccine recipients, nucleocapsid antibodies were negative and there was no prior SARS-CoV-2 infection. Culturing of 2 million to 2.5 million PBMC per well took place with around 9.6 IU/ml IL-2 and approximately 9.1 ug/ml peptides. At days 3 and 7, half of the medium was exchanged for IL-2 medium. Germline V gene sequence: CDR1 SGHRS, CDR2 YFSETQ. V was shortened by 2 bases and J by 5 bases, with 13 bases between the two germline ends. The CDR3 has 15 residues. Sequenced by immunoSEQ multiplex PCR; TCRdb stores in-frame clones only, minus some. Here the sample spans tens of thousands of clones, about 80% being singletons. Comment on this clone: Its antigen is undetermined.

The TCR sequence derives from a human donor who received a COVID-19 vaccine. The gene calls are TRBV5-1 and TRBJ2-2; a weak D match, TRBD1 (6 bases). This specimen consisted of CD4+ T cells from PBMCs cultured with HCoV-229E spike peptides, obtained after COVID-19 vaccination. In DNA, the CDR3 is TGCGCCAGCAGCTTACAGGGTTGGGGGACCGGGGAGCTGTTTTTT. It yields the protein CASSLQGWGTGELFF.